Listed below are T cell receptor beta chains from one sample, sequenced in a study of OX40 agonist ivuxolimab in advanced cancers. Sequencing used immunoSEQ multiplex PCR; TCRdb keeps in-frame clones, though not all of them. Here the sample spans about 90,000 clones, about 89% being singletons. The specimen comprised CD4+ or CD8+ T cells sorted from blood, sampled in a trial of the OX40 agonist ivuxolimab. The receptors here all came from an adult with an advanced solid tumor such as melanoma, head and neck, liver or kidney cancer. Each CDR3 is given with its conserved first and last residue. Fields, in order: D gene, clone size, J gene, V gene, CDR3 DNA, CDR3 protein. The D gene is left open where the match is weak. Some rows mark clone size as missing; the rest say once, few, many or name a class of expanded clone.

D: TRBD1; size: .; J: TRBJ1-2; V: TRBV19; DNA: TGTGCCAGTAAACTTGGACAGGGTTCCAACACTGGCTACACCTTC; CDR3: CASKLGQGSNTGYTF
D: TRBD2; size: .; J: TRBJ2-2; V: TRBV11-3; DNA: TGTGCCAGCAGCTTGAGACTAGCGGGTACCGGGGAGCTGTTTTTT; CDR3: CASSLRLAGTGELFF
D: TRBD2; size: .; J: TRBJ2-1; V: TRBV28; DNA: TGTGCCAGCAGTCCACCGGCAGGACTAGCGGGATCCGTTGAGCAGTTCTTC; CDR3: CASSPPAGLAGSVEQFF
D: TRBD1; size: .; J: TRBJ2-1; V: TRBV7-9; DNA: TGTGCCAGCACCCTACTACCTGGGACAGGGAGGAATGAGCAGTTCTTC; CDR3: CASTLLPGTGRNEQFF
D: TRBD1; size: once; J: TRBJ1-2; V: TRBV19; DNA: TGTGCCAGTAGTACTCGGGACAGGAGCTATGGCTACACCTTC; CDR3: CASSTRDRSYGYTF
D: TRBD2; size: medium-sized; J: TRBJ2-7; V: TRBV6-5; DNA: TGTGCCAGCAGTCCGCCCCCGGGACTACCTTACGAGCAGTACTTC; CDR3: CASSPPPGLPYEQYF
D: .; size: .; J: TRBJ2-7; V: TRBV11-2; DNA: TGTGCCAGCAGCTTATTTTCCTACGAGCAGTACTTC; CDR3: CASSLFSYEQYF
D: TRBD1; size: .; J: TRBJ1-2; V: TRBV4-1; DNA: TGCGCCAGCACCTACAAGACAGGGGGACGTGGCTACACCTTC; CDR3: CASTYKTGGRGYTF
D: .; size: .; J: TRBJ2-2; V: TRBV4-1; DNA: TGCGCCAGCAGCCAAGTGTGGACTCCGGACGGGGAGCTGTTTTTT; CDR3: CASSQVWTPDGELFF
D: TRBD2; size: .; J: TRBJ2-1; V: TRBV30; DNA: TGTGCCTGGAGTGCCCGAAAAGCGGGAGGGGGCGGAAGGTACAATGAGCAGTTCTTC; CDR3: CAWSARKAGGGGRYNEQFF
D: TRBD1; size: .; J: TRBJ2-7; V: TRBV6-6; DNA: TGTGCCAGCAGCAGCAGGGGGTTCTCCTACGAGCAGTACTTC; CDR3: CASSSRGFSYEQYF
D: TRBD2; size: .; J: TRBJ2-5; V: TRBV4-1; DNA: TGCGCCAGCAGCTACGGGACTAGCGGGTGGGAGACCCAGTACTTC; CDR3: CASSYGTSGWETQYF
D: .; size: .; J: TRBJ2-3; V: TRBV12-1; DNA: TGTGCCAGCAGGGGGACTAGCGGAATTAGCACAGATACGCAGTATTTT; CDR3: CASRGTSGISTDTQYF
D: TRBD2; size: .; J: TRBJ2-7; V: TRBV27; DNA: TGTGCCAGCAGTTCAGCGGGGGAGTCCTACGAGCAGTACTTC; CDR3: CASSSAGESYEQYF
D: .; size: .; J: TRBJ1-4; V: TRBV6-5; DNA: TGTGCCAGCAGTTACACCGGCTCCAGGGGTAATGAAAAACTGTTTTTT; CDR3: CASSYTGSRGNEKLFF
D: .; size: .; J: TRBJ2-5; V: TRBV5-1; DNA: TGCGCCAGCAGCTGGATACAGGAGTTCCAGGAGACCCAGTACTTC; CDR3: CASSWIQEFQETQYF
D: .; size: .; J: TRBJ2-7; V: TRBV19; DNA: TGTGCCAGTAGTATCTCTATCACCTACGAGCAGTACTTC; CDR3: CASSISITYEQYF
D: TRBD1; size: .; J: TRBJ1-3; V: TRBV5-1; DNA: TGCGCCAGCAGCTTGGGGACAGGGAGCTCTGGAAACACCATATATTTT; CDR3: CASSLGTGSSGNTIYF
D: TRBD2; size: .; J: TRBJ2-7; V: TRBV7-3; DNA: TGTGCCAGCAGCTTAACGTCTGAGGGACTAGAGTACGAGCAGTACTTC; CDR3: CASSLTSEGLEYEQYF
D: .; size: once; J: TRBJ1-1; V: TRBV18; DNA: TGTGCCAGCTCACCACCACAGAACACTGAAGCTTTCTTT; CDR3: CASSPPQNTEAFF
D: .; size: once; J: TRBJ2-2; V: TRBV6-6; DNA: TGTGCCAGCAGTTCAACCCTGGGCACCGGGGAGCTGTTTTTT; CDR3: CASSSTLGTGELFF
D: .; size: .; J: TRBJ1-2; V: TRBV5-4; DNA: TGTGCCAGCAGCTCGAGGGGGGAGCCCAACTATGGCTACACCTTC; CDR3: CASSSRGEPNYGYTF
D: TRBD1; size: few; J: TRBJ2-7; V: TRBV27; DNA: TGTGCCAGCAGTTTATCGGGGGACAGAAGCTACGAGCAGTACTTC; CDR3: CASSLSGDRSYEQYF
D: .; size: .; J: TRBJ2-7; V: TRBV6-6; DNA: TGTGCCAGCAGTTACCTCGGCCCCAGCATAGACTACGAGCAGTACTTC; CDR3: CASSYLGPSIDYEQYF
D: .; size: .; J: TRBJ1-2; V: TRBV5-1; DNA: TGCGCCAGCAGCGGGGGTCTAAACTATGGCTACACCTTC; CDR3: CASSGGLNYGYTF
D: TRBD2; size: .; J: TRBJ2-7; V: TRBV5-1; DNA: TGCGCCAGCAGCTTGGGCCCAGCGGGAGGCACGTCCTACGAGCAGTACTTC; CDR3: CASSLGPAGGTSYEQYF
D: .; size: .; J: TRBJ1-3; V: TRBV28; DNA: TGTGCCAGCACCAACCTCCACCGAGACTCTGGAAACACCATATATTTT; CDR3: CASTNLHRDSGNTIYF
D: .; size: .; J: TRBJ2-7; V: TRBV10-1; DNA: TGCGCCAGCAGTGATAGTGACTACAGGACCCAAGACTTC; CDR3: CASSDSDYRTQDF
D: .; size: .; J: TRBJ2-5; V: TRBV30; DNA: TGTGCCTGGAGTGAAGCCCAATGGGGGACCCAGTACTTC; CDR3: CAWSEAQWGTQYF
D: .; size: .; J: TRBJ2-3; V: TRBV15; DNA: TGTGCCACCAGCAGAGACCTCCAAGATACGCAGTATTTT; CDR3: CATSRDLQDTQYF
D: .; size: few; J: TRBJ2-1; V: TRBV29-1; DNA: TGCAGCGGGGAGAGAACACACAATGAGCAGTTCTTC; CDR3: CSGERTHNEQFF
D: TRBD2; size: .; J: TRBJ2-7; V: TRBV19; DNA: TGTGCCAGTAGTAGGCTAGCGGGAGGAAGCTCCTACGAGCAGTACTTC; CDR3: CASSRLAGGSSYEQYF
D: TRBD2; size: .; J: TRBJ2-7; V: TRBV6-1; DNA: TGTGCCAGCAGTGAACAAGCGGGGAGCTCCTACGAGCAGTACTTC; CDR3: CASSEQAGSSYEQYF
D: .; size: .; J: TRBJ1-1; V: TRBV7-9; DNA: TGTGCCAGCAGCCTTGGAACTGAAGCTTTCTTT; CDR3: CASSLGTEAFF
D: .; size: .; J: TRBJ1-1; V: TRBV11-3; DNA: TGTGCCAGCAGCTTAGGTACCGTGGCGGTTGAAGCTTTCTTT; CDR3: CASSLGTVAVEAFF
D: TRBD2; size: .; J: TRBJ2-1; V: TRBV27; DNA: TGTGCCAGCAGGGACTCACTAGCGTCCCTCTACAATGAGCAGTTCTTC; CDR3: CASRDSLASLYNEQFF
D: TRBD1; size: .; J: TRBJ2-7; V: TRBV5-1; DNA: TGCGCCAGCAGCTTGGGACAGGGGTCCTACGAGCAGTACTTC; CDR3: CASSLGQGSYEQYF
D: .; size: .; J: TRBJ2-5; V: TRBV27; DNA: TGTGCCAGCAGTTGGGGAGAGACCCAGTACTTC; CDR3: CASSWGETQYF
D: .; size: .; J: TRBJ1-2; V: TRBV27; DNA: TGTGCCAGCAGCCCTAGGGGGGCCCCTAACTATGGCTACACCTTC; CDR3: CASSPRGAPNYGYTF
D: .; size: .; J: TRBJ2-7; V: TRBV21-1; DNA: TGTGCCAGCCCCCAAGACAGCATCTACGAGCAGTACTTC; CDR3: CASPQDSIYEQYF
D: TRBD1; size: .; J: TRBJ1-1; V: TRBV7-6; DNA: TGTGCCAGCAGCTTAGGGGGACAGGGAACTTTTGAAGCTTTCTTT; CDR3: CASSLGGQGTFEAFF
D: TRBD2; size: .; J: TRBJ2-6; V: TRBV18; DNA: TGTGCCAGCTCACCACCGATGGCGGGAGCTGGGGCCAACGTCCTGACTTTC; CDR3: CASSPPMAGAGANVLTF
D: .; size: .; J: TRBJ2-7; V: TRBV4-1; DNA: TGCGCCAGCAGCCTTGCGACGGGATACTACGAGCAGTACTTC; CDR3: CASSLATGYYEQYF
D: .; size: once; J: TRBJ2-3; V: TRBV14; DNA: TGTGCCAGCAGCCGTTCCACGCATACGCAGTATTTT; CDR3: CASSRSTHTQYF
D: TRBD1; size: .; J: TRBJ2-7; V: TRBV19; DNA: TGTGCCAGTAGTATAGATCGAGCCGGGACAGCCTCCTACGAGCAGTACTTC; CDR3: CASSIDRAGTASYEQYF
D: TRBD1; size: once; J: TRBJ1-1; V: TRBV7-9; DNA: TGTGCCAGCAGCTTCGCAGGGGGCAAAACTGAAGCTTTCTTT; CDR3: CASSFAGGKTEAFF
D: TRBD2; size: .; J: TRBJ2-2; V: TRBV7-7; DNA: TGTGCTAGCAGCTTAGCACTAGCGGGAGGGGAGTCGGACACCGGGGAGCTGTTTTTT; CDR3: CASSLALAGGESDTGELFF
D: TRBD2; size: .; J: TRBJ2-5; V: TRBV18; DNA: TGTGCCAGCTCACCAACGGGACTAGCGGGGGAAGAGACCCAGTACTTC; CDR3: CASSPTGLAGEETQYF